This note documents a single T cell receptor (beta chain) sequence. The study drew its donors from healthy HIV-negative adults without recent acute infections or vaccinations. In the CD4+ fraction, cells were divided into CD45RA+ naive and CD45RA-negative memory subsets. The sorted-subset replicate PCRs were given 150 to 250 ng DNA, which is tens of thousands of T cell genomes. The repertoire was sequenced with immunoSEQ multiplex PCR; TCRdb's copy has only in-frame clones and lacks some. The sample has under 2,500,000 clones, roughly 95% seen once. CDR1 and CDR2 from the germline V gene are LGHNA and YNFKEQ. V shed 0 bases and J shed 1 base, with 9 bases lying between them. This CDR3 contains 15 residues. This sample was taken from a study of shared clonotypes between healthy human individuals. Study as a whole: Each donor's CD8 memory used one plate, CD8 naive two, each CD4 subset three.

The sequenced sample was naive CD4+ T cells sorted from blood. Noted subset: CD45RA+ positively selected. The source of this sequence is a man aged 18 to 30 in good health. The chain links TRBV4-2 to TRBJ1-1; D not resolved. As DNA, the CDR3 is TGTGCCAGCAGCCAAGAGAGGCAGGCGAACACTGAAGCTTTCTTT. Protein sequence: CASSQERQANTEAFF.